This T cell receptor (beta chain) appears in the sequencing data of a study of molecular identifiers for immune sequencing clone quantification. Across the whole study: Replicates partitioned RNA from approximately 20,000 or 100,000 naive CD8 cells into five parts, sequencing four.

CDR3 length: 13 amino acids. The germline CDR1 and CDR2 sequences are SGDLS and YYNGEE. Using its own MiXCR run on the PCR reads, TCRdb lists one record per CDR3 protein. The sample has about 63,000 distinct CDR3 sequences, approximately 18% seen once. General observations from the study: Should identical TCR molecules share a barcode, the sizes of highly expanded clones could be underestimated.

Turning to this clonotype: What it binds is not known. Its ends do not fully match the called genes, so a read error is possible.

Sequenced material: naive CD8+ T cells from blood, with Jurkat cell RNA spiked in. Subset reported: FACS-sorted CD8+CD4-CCR7+CD45RA+ naive T cells. The clonotype was recovered from a human donor in good health. Some libraries in this study had Jurkat cell RNA spiked in. This sequence joins TRBV9 and TRBJ1-1, with no clear D. CDR3 region: CASSVGPNAEAFF. CDR3 bases: TGTGCCAGCAGCGTAGGACCGAACGCTGAAGCTTTCTTT.